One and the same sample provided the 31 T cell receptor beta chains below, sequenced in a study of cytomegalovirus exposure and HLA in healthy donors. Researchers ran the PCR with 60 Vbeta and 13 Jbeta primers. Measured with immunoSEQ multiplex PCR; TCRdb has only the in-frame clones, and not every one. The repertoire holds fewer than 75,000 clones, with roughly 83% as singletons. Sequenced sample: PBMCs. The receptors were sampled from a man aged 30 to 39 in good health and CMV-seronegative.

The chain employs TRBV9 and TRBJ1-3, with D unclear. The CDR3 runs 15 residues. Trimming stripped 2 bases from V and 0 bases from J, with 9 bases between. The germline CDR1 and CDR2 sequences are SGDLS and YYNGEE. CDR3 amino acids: CASSVWASSGNTIYF. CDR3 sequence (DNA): TGTGCCAGCAGCGTTTGGGCTTCCTCTGGAAACACCATATATTTT.

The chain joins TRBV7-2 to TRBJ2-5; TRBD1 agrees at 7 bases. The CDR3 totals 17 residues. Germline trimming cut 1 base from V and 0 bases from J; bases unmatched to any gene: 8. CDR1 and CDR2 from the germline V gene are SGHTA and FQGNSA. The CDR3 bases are TGTGCCAGCAGCTTAGACAGGGGAAAGGGGTACCAAGAGACCCAGTACTTC. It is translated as CASSLDRGKGYQETQYF.

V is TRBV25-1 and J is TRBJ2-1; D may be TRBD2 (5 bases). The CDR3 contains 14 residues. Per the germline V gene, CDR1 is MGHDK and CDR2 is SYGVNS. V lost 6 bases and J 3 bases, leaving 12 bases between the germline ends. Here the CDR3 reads CASSGGSDYNEQFF. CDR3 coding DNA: TGTGCCAGCAGCGGCGGGTCAGACTACAATGAGCAGTTCTTC.

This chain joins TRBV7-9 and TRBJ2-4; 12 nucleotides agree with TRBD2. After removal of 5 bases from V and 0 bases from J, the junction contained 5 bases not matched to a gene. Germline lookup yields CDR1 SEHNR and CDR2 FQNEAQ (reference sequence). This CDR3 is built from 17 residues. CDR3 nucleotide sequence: TGTGCCAGCAGCCGACTAGCGGGAGAGATAGCCAAAAACATTCAGTACTTC. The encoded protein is CASSRLAGEIAKNIQYF. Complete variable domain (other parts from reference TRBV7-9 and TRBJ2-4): DTGVSQNPRHKITKRGQNVTFRCDPISEHNRLYWYRQTLGQGPEFLTYFQNEAQLEKSRLLSDRFSAERPKGSFSTLEIQRTEQGDSAMYLCASSRLAGEIAKNIQYFGAGTRLSVL.

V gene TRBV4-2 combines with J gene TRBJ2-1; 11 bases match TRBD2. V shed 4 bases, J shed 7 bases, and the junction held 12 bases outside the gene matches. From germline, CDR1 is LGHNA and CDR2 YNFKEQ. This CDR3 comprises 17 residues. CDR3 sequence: CASSPNPGLAVRNEQFF. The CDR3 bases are TGTGCCAGCAGCCCCAACCCGGGACTAGCGGTCAGGAATGAGCAGTTCTTC.

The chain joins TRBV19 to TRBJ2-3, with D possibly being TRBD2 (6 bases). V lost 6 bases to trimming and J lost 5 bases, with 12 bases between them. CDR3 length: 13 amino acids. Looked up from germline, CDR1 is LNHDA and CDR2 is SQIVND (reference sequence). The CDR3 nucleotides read TGTGCCAGTAGGAGGGCGGGGATAGATACGCAGTATTTT. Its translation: CASRRAGIDTQYF.

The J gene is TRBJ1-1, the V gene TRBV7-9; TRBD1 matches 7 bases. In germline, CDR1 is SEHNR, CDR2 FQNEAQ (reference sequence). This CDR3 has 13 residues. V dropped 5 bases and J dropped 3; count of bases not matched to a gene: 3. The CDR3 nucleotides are TGTGCCAGCAGCCCAACAGGGGACACTGAAGCTTTCTTT. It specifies CASSPTGDTEAFF.

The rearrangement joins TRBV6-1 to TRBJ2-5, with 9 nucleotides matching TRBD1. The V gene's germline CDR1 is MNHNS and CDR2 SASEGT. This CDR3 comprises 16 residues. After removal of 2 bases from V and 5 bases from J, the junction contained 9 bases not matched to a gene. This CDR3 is CASSESRTGAGETQYF. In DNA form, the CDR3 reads TGTGCCAGCAGTGAATCGCGGACAGGGGCCGGTGAGACCCAGTACTTC.

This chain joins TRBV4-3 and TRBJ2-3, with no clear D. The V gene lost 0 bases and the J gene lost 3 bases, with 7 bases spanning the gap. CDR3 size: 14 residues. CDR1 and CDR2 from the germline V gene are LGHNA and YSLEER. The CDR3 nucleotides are TGCGCCAGCAGCCAAGATCCCGGGACAGATACGCAGTATTTT. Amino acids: CASSQDPGTDTQYF.

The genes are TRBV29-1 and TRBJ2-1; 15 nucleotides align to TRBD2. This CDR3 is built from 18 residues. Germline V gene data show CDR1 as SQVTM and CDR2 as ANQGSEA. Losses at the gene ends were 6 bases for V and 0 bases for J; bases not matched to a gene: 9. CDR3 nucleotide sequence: TGCAGCGTCCTTCGGACTAGCGGGGGGGCACACTCCTACAATGAGCAGTTCTTC. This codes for CSVLRTSGGAHSYNEQFF.

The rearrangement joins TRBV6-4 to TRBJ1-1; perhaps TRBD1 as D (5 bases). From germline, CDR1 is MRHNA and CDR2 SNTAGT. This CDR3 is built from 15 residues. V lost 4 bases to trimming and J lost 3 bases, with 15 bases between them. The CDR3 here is CASSVQVLCDTEAFF. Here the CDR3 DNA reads TGTGCCAGCAGTGTACAGGTACTTTGTGACACTGAAGCTTTCTTT.

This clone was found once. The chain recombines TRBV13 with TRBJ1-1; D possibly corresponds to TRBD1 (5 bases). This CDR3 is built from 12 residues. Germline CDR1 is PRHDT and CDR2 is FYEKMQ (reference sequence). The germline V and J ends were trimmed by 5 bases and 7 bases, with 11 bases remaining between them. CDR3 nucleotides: TGTGCCAGCAGCACCGACGGGGGTGAAGCTTTCTTT. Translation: CASSTDGGEAFF. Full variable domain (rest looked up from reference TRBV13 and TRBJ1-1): AAGVIQSPRHLIKEKRETATLKCYPIPRHDTVYWYQQGPGQDPQFLISFYEKMQSDKGSIPDRFSAQQFSDYHSELNMSSLELGDSALYFCASSTDGGEAFFGQGTRLTVV.

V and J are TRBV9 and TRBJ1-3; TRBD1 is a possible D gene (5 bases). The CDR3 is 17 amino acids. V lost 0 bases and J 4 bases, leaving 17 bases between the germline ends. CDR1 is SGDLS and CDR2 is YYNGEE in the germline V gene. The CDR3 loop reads CASSVDRDSPKGNTIYF. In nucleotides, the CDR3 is TGTGCCAGCAGCGTAGATCGAGACAGCCCCAAGGGAAACACCATATATTTT.

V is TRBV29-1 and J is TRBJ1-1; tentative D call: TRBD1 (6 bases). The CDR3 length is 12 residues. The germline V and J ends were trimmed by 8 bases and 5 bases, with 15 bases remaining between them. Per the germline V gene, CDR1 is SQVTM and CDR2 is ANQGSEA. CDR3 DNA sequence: TGCAGCTCCTACAGGGTGGGGACTGAAGCTTTCTTT. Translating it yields CSSYRVGTEAFF.

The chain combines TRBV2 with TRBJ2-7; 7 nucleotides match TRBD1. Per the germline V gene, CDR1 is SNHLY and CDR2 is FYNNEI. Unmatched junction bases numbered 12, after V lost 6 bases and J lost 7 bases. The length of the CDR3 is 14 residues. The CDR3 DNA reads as TGTGCCAGCAGCAACCACCCACAGACAGGGGAGCAGTACTTC. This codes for CASSNHPQTGEQYF.

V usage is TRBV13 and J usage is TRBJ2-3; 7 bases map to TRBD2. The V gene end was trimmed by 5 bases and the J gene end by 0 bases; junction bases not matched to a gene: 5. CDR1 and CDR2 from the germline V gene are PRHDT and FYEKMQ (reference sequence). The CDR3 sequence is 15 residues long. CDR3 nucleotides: TGTGCCAGCAGCCCCCGGGGGGACAGCACAGATACGCAGTATTTT. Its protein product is CASSPRGDSTDTQYF.

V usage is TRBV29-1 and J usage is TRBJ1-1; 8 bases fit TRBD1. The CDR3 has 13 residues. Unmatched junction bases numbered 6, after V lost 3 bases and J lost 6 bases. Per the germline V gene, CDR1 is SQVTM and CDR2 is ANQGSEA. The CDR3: CSVEAGGRAEAFF. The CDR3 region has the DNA TGCAGCGTTGAGGCAGGGGGCAGGGCTGAAGCTTTCTTT.

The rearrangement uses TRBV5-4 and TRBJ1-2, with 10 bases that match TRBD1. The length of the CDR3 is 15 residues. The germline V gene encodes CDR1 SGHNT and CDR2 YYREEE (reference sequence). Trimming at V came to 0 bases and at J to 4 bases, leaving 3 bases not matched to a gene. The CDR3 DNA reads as TGTGCCAGCAGCTTGGCGGACAGGGGGTTCTATGGCTACACCTTC. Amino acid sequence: CASSLADRGFYGYTF.

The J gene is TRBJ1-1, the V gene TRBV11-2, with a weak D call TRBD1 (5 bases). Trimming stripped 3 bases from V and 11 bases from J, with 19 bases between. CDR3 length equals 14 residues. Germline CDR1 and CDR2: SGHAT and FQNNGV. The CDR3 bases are TGTGCCAGCAGCTTTAATGTAGGGGTAGGTGGGGCTTTCTTT. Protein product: CASSFNVGVGGAFF. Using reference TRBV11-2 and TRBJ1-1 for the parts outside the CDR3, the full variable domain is EAGVAQSPRYKIIEKRQSVAFWCNPISGHATLYWYQQILGQGPKLLIQFQNNGVVDDSQLPKDRFSAERLKGVDSTLKIQPAKLEDSAVYLCASSFNVGVGGAFFGQGTRLTVV.

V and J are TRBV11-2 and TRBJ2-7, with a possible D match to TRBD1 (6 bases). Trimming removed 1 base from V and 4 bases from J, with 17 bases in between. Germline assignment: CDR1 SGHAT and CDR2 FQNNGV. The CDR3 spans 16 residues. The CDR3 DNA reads TGTGCCAGCAGCTTAGGTACAGGGCCCGCCTTTTACGAGCAGTACTTC. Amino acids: CASSLGTGPAFYEQYF.

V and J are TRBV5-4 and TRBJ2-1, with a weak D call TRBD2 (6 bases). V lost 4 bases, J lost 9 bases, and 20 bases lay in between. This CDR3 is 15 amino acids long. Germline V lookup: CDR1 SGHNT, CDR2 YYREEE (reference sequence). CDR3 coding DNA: TGTGCCAGCAGCCAGGGAGGACGAGACGGCCCTGAGCAGTTCTTC. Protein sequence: CASSQGGRDGPEQFF.

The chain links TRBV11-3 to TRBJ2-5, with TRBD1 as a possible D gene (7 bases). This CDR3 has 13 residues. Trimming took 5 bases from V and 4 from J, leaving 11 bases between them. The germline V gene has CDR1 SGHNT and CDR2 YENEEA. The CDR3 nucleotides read TGTGCCAGCAGCCAGGGGGGTTTAGAGACCCAGTACTTC. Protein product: CASSQGGLETQYF.

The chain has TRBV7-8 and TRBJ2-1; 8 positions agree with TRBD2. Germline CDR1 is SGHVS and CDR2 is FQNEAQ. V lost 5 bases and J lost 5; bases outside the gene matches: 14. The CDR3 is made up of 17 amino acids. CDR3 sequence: CASSQLGGLEPNNEQFF. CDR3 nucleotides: TGTGCCAGCAGCCAACTCGGGGGACTAGAGCCTAACAATGAGCAGTTCTTC.

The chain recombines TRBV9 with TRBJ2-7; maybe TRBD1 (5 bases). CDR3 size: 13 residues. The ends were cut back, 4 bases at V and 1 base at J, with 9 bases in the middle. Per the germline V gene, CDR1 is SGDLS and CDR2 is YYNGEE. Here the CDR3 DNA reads TGTGCCAGCAGCACCCCAGGGTCCTACGAGCAGTACTTC. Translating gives CASSTPGSYEQYF.

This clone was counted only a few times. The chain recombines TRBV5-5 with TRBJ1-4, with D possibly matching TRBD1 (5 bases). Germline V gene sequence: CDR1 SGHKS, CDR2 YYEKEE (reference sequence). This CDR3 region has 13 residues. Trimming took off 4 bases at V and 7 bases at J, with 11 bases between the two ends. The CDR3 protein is CASSSGTLEKLFF. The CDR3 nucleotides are TGTGCCAGCAGCAGCGGGACGCTTGAAAAACTGTTTTTT.

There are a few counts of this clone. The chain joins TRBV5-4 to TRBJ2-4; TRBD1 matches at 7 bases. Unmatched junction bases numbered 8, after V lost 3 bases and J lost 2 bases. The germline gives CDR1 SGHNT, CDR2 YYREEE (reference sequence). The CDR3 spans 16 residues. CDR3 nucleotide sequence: TGTGCCAGCAGCTCGGAAGGGGGCAGAACCAAAAACATTCAGTACTTC. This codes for CASSSEGGRTKNIQYF.

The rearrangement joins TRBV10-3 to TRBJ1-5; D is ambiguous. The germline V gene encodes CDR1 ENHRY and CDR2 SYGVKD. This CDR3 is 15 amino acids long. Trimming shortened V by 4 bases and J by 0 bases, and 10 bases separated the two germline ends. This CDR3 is CAISGGTGSNQPQHF. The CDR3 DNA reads TGTGCCATCAGTGGCGGTACGGGTAGCAATCAGCCCCAGCATTTT.

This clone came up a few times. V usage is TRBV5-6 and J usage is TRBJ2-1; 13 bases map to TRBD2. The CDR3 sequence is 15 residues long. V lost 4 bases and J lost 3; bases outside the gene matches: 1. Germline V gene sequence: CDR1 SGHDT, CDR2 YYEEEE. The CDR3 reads CASSRTSGGYNEQFF. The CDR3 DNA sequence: TGTGCCAGCAGCCGGACTAGCGGGGGCTACAATGAGCAGTTCTTC.

The CDR3 reads CASSQFRGGTNYEQYF. In DNA, the CDR3 is TGCGCCAGCAGCCAATTCCGCGGGGGGACCAATTACGAGCAGTACTTC. V usage is TRBV4-1 and J usage is TRBJ2-7; 8 bases map to TRBD2. This CDR3 has 16 amino acids. J was trimmed by 4 bases and V by 2 bases; bases with no gene match: 10. Germline loops: CDR1 MGHRA, CDR2 YSYEKL.

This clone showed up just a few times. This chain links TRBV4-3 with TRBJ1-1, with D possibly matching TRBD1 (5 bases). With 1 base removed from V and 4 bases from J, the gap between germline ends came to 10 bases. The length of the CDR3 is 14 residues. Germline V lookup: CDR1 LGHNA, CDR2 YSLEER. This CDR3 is CASSQVGGSTEAFF. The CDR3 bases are TGCGCCAGCAGCCAAGTCGGGGGAAGCACTGAAGCTTTCTTT.

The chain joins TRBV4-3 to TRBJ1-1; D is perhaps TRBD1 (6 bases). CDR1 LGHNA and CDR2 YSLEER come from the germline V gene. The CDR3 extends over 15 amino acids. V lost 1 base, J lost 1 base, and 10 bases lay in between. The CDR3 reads CASSQGVTGNTEAFF. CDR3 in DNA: TGCGCCAGCAGCCAAGGAGTGACAGGGAACACTGAAGCTTTCTTT.